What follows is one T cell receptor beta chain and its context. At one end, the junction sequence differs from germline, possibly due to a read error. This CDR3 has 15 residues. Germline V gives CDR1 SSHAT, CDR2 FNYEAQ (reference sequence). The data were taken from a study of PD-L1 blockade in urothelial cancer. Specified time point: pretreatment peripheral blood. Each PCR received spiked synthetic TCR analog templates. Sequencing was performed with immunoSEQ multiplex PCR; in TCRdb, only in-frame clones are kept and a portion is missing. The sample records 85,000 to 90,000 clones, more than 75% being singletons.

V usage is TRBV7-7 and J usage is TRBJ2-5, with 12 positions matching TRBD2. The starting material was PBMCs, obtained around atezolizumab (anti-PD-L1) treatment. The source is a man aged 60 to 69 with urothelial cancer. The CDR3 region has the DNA TGTGCTAGCAGCCCGGAACTAGCGGGGGGAGAGACCCAGTACTTC. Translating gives CASSPELAGGETQYF.